These 28 T cell receptor beta chains came from one sample sequenced in a study of control samples from healthy donors and cancer patients. Libraries were prepared by immunoSEQ multiplex PCR; TCRdb keeps only in-frame clonotypes and omits some of them. The table includes 350,000 to 450,000 clones, more than 80% detected once. Sequenced: PBMCs. The receptors come from a man aged 35-49 years with head and neck cancer.

The chain joins TRBV19 to TRBJ1-2; 7 positions agree with TRBD1. This CDR3 is built from 15 residues. Losses at the gene ends were 6 bases for V and 0 bases for J; bases not matched to a gene: 7. Germline lookup yields CDR1 LNHDA and CDR2 SQIVND (reference sequence). The CDR3 sequence: CASRSTGNANYGYTF. The CDR3 region has the DNA TGTGCCAGTAGATCGACAGGGAACGCTAACTATGGCTACACCTTC.

Here the CDR3 reads CASSPGQNNEQFF. The CDR3, as DNA: TGCGCCAGCAGCCCCGGGCAAAACAATGAGCAGTTCTTC. The rearrangement joins TRBV5-1 to TRBJ2-1; D not certain. V lost 4 bases and J lost 5, with 10 bases in between. The CDR3 loop spans 13 amino acids. Germline values: CDR1 SGHRS, CDR2 YFSETQ.

The gene calls are TRBV4-1 and TRBJ2-3, with D possibly matching TRBD2 (5 bases). The CDR3 has 14 residues. The germline gives CDR1 MGHRA, CDR2 YSYEKL. V lost 1 base and J lost 4, with 9 bases in between. The CDR3 nucleotides read TGCGCCAGCAGCCAAGGGGAGTGGGCAGATACGCAGTATTTT. Protein product: CASSQGEWADTQYF.

The CDR3 is CASRGLAVFGELFF. CDR3 in DNA: TGTGCCAGCAGGGGACTAGCGGTATTCGGGGAGCTGTTTTTT. The rearrangement uses TRBV6-5 and TRBJ2-2, with 11 bases that match TRBD2. Germline CDR1 is MNHEY and CDR2 is SVGAGI. CDR3 length: 14 residues. Trimming at V came to 6 bases and at J to 7 bases, leaving 4 bases not matched to a gene.

This clone was observed a few times. The V and J genes are TRBV7-2 and TRBJ2-7, with 7 bases identical to TRBD1. The CDR3 has 15 residues. Germline-derived CDR1 and CDR2 are SGHTA and FQGNSA. Trimming took 1 base from V and 0 from J; bases not matched to a gene: 3. The CDR3: CASSLVGQSSYEQYF. Here the CDR3 DNA reads TGTGCCAGCAGCTTAGTGGGACAGAGCTCCTACGAGCAGTACTTC.

The J gene is TRBJ1-4, the V gene TRBV2; 10 bases match TRBD1. Trimming at V came to 8 bases and at J to 8 bases, leaving 5 bases not matched to a gene. Germline V gene data show CDR1 as SNHLY and CDR2 as FYNNEI. There are 13 residues in the CDR3. CDR3 in amino acids: CASGGTGVEKLFF. CDR3 DNA sequence: TGTGCCAGCGGCGGGACAGGGGTAGAAAAACTGTTTTTT.

The rearrangement joins TRBV5-8 to TRBJ2-3; D unresolved. The germline V gene encodes CDR1 SGHTS and CDR2 YDEGEE. V lost 0 bases and J 5 bases, leaving 1 base between the germline ends. There are 11 residues in the CDR3. CDR3: CASSLVDTQYF. The CDR3 DNA follows: TGTGCCAGCAGCTTGGTAGATACGCAGTATTTT.

The V call is TRBV30, the J call TRBJ1-2, with 7 positions matching TRBD1. The germline V gene has CDR1 GTSNPN and CDR2 SVGIG (reference sequence). The CDR3 sequence is 13 residues long. The ends lost 0 bases at V and 5 bases at J; junction bases unmatched: 3. CDR3: CAWSVPGGYGYTF. CDR3 nucleotides: TGTGCCTGGAGTGTACCAGGGGGATATGGCTACACCTTC. Full variable domain (outside the CDR3, taken from reference TRBV30 and TRBJ1-2): SQTIHQWPATLVQPVGSPLSLECTVEGTSNPNLYWYRQAAGRGLQLLFYSVGIGQISSEVPQNLSASRPQDRQFILSSKKLLLSDSGFYLCAWSVPGGYGYTFGSGTRLTVV.

This chain links TRBV4-3 with TRBJ2-7; D might be TRBD1 or TRBD2, each matching 6 bases. The germline V gene has CDR1 LGHNA and CDR2 YSLEER. Trimming shortened V by 1 base and J by 2 bases, and 12 bases separated the two germline ends. The CDR3 consists of 15 residues. The CDR3 DNA sequence: TGCGCCAGCAGCCAAGTCACGGGGGCGACCTACGAGCAGTACTTC. Its translation is CASSQVTGATYEQYF.

The V call is TRBV5-5, the J call TRBJ2-7, with TRBD2 matching 9 bases. Germline CDR1 and CDR2: SGHKS and YYEKEE (reference sequence). CDR3 length: 16 residues. The V segment lost 3 bases and the J segment 4 bases; nucleotides outside the gene matches: 11. CDR3 region: CASSSAGGPTTYEQYF. The DNA of the CDR3 is TGTGCCAGCAGCTCCGCGGGGGGGCCCACCACTTACGAGCAGTACTTC. The full variable domain, in which reference TRBV5-5 and TRBJ2-7 provide the parts outside the CDR3, is DAGVTQSPTHLIKTRGQQVTLRCSPISGHKSVSWYQQVLGQGPQFIFQYYEKEERGRGNFPDRFSARQFPNYSSELNVNALLLGDSALYLCASSSAGGPTTYEQYFGPGTRLTVT.

The genes are TRBV18 and TRBJ1-2; D gene unclear. The CDR3 is made up of 15 amino acids. Germline CDR1 reads KGHSH; CDR2 reads LQKENI. Trimming removed 4 bases from V and 7 bases from J, with 19 bases in between. Written as DNA, the CDR3 is TGTGCCAGCTCACGATCACAGACACCATTGGCTGGCTACACCTTC. This codes for CASSRSQTPLAGYTF. Full variable domain (remainder filled in from reference TRBV18 and TRBJ1-2): NAGVMQNPRHLVRRRGQEARLRCSPMKGHSHVYWYRQLPEEGLKFMVYLQKENIIDESGMPKERFSAEFPKEGPSILRIQQVVRGDSAAYFCASSRSQTPLAGYTFGSGTRLTVV.

The genes are TRBV28 and TRBJ1-2, with a possible D match to TRBD1 (6 bases). The CDR3 is made up of 13 amino acids. V was trimmed by 5 bases and J by 7 bases, leaving 14 bases between them. Germline V gives CDR1 MDHEN, CDR2 SYDVKM. The CDR3 coding sequence is TGTGCCAGCAGTCTTCAGGGGTCTAGTGGCTACACCTTC. Amino acid sequence: CASSLQGSSGYTF.

V and J are TRBV7-6 and TRBJ2-5; D tentatively reads TRBD1 or TRBD2 (5 bases each). Germline V lookup: CDR1 SGHVS, CDR2 FNYEAQ. The CDR3 runs to 14 residues. V dropped 1 base and J dropped 0 bases, with 6 bases sitting between them. In DNA form, the CDR3 reads TGTGCCAGCAGCTTAGGGGGGTACCAAGAGACCCAGTACTTC. This codes for CASSLGGYQETQYF.

This chain connects TRBV4-3 to TRBJ2-3; perhaps D is TRBD1 or TRBD2 (6 bases each). The CDR3 totals 15 residues. From germline, CDR1 is LGHNA and CDR2 YSLEER. Trimming cost V 1 base and J 2 bases, with 10 bases left between them. CDR3 nucleotide sequence: TGCGCCAGCAGCCAAGCGGGGGCCTCCACAGATACGCAGTATTTT. Translation: CASSQAGASTDTQYF.

J is TRBJ1-4 and V is TRBV15; D ambiguous. This CDR3 is built from 16 residues. Germline V CDR1 and CDR2: LNHNV, YYDKDF (reference sequence). Trimming shortened V by 3 bases and J by 8 bases, and 19 bases separated the two germline ends. CDR3: CATSRETTPSGEKLFF. In nucleotides, the CDR3 is TGTGCCACCAGCAGGGAGACAACTCCGAGCGGAGAAAAACTGTTTTTT. The complete variable domain, with remaining parts taken from reference TRBV15 and TRBJ1-4, reads DAMVIQNPRYQVTQFGKPVTLSCSQTLNHNVMYWYQQKSSQAPKLLFHYYDKDFNNEADTPDNFQSRRPNTSFCFLDIRSPGLGDTAMYLCATSRETTPSGEKLFFGSGTQLSVL.

This chain connects TRBV15 to TRBJ1-2; weak D call: TRBD1 (6 bases). Germline V gives CDR1 LNHNV, CDR2 YYDKDF (reference sequence). The CDR3 totals 16 residues. Trimming stripped 4 bases from V and 4 bases from J, with 19 bases between. CDR3 region: CATSMTLGGEGYGYTF. The CDR3 coding sequence is TGTGCCACCAGCATGACTTTGGGGGGCGAAGGCTATGGCTACACCTTC.

The rearrangement uses TRBV6-4 and TRBJ2-3; 7 bases fit TRBD1. Trimming took 4 bases from V and 1 from J; bases not matched to a gene: 2. The CDR3 totals 14 residues. Germline lookup yields CDR1 MRHNA and CDR2 SNTAGT. The CDR3 sequence is CASSATGGTDTQYF. CDR3 nucleotide sequence: TGTGCCAGCAGTGCCACAGGGGGCACAGATACGCAGTATTTT.

About this clone itself: Within the sample, other DNA sequences also encode this same CDR3. This chain connects TRBV18 to TRBJ1-1; D is unclear. Trimming stripped 6 bases from V and 1 base from J, with 6 bases between. The CDR3 is made up of 12 amino acids. Germline V gives CDR1 KGHSH, CDR2 LQKENI. Here the CDR3 DNA reads TGTGCCAGCTCCCCAGGGAACACTGAAGCTTTCTTT. Its translation: CASSPGNTEAFF.

The chain recombines TRBV5-4 with TRBJ1-2; no firm D call. V dropped 4 bases and J dropped 2 bases, with 9 bases sitting between them. CDR1 and CDR2 (germline): SGHNT, YYREEE (reference sequence). The CDR3 is 13 residues long. Here the CDR3 reads CASSETRNYGYTF. As DNA, the CDR3 is TGTGCCAGCAGCGAGACGCGCAACTATGGCTACACCTTC.

The chain couples TRBV24-1 to TRBJ1-4; D call uncertain. Per germline, CDR1 KGHDR and CDR2 SFDVKD. Trimming stripped 4 bases from V and 5 bases from J, with 10 bases between. The CDR3 totals 14 residues. The CDR3 here is CATSEGRINEKLFF. In DNA, the CDR3 is TGTGCCACCAGTGAAGGGAGAATAAATGAAAAACTGTTTTTT.

V gene TRBV7-8 combines with J gene TRBJ1-1; TRBD1 matches 10 bases. V lost 0 bases and J lost 4; bases outside the gene matches: 5. CDR1 and CDR2 (germline): SGHVS, FQNEAQ. The CDR3 has 16 residues. The CDR3 region is CASSLADRGSGTEAFF. CDR3 coding DNA: TGTGCCAGCAGCTTAGCGGACAGGGGGTCAGGCACTGAAGCTTTCTTT.

Note on this clone: In the same sample, other DNA sequences code for this CDR3. This sequence joins TRBV4-3 and TRBJ2-7, with TRBD1 as a possible D gene (6 bases). The CDR3 has 13 residues. Germline loops: CDR1 LGHNA, CDR2 YSLEER. Trimming took off 0 bases at V and 4 bases at J, with 7 bases between the two ends. The CDR3 DNA sequence: TGCGCCAGCAGCCAAGAAGGGGGTTACGAGCAGTACTTC. This codes for CASSQEGGYEQYF.

V is TRBV7-9 and J is TRBJ1-5, with D perhaps TRBD1 (5 bases). The V gene's germline CDR1 is SEHNR and CDR2 FQNEAQ (reference sequence). The V end was cut by 5 bases, the J end by 7 bases, with 12 bases between. The CDR3 is 13 amino acids. The CDR3 DNA reads TGTGCCAGCAGCCCGGGGGGGGAACAGCCCCAGCATTTT. It translates to CASSPGGEQPQHF.

The chain couples TRBV19 to TRBJ2-7; unclear D gene. CDR3 length equals 13 residues. Germline CDR1 is LNHDA and CDR2 is SQIVND (reference sequence). The V gene lost 9 bases and the J gene lost 0 bases, with 12 bases spanning the gap. The CDR3 reads CASSGQVSYEQYF. CDR3 DNA sequence: TGTGCCAGCTCCGGGCAGGTCTCCTACGAGCAGTACTTC. Filled out from reference TRBV19 and TRBJ2-7, the complete variable domain reads DGGITQSPKYLFRKEGQNVTLSCEQNLNHDAMYWYRQDPGQGLRLIYYSQIVNDFQKGDIAEGYSVSREKKESFPLTVTSAQKNPTAFYLCASSGQVSYEQYFGPGTRLTVT.

V usage is TRBV11-2 and J usage is TRBJ1-5, with D unresolved. The CDR3 sequence is 17 residues long. Trimming removed 1 base from V and 2 bases from J, with 15 bases in between. In germline, CDR1 is SGHAT, CDR2 FQNNGV. CDR3 amino acids: CASSLAVGRKGNQPQHF. CDR3 nucleotide sequence: TGTGCCAGCAGCTTAGCTGTGGGGAGAAAGGGCAATCAGCCCCAGCATTTT.

The genes are TRBV27 and TRBJ2-4, with D perhaps matching TRBD1 (7 bases). Between the trimmed V and J ends, which lost 10 bases and 7 bases, there was a span of 26 bases. The CDR3 runs 16 residues. Germline V CDR1 and CDR2: MNHEY, SMNVEV (reference sequence). CDR3 nucleotide sequence: TGTGCCACCAGGGGGTGGGGTAGCGGTGAAAGGAACATTCAGTACTTC. Protein sequence: CATRGWGSGERNIQYF.

The chain is built from TRBV27 and TRBJ1-1; TRBD1 aligns across 9 bases. Germline V gene lookup returns CDR1 MNHEY and CDR2 SMNVEV (reference sequence). The CDR3 runs to 16 residues. Losses at the gene ends were 4 bases for V and 1 base for J; bases not matched to a gene: 7. Written as DNA, the CDR3 is TGTGCCAGCAGTTCGTACAGGGGGCAGGGGAACACTGAAGCTTTCTTT. The encoded protein is CASSSYRGQGNTEAFF.

The genes are TRBV27 and TRBJ1-6, with TRBD1 as a possible D gene (5 bases). V dropped 5 bases and J dropped 6 bases, with 14 bases sitting between them. Germline V lookup: CDR1 MNHEY, CDR2 SMNVEV (reference sequence). CDR3 length: 15 residues. CDR3 DNA sequence: TGTGCCAGCAGTCTGGTCTGGGGCCTTAATTCACCCCTCCACTTT. Protein: CASSLVWGLNSPLHF.